The rows below give T cell receptor beta chains drawn from one sample of a study of T cell repertoires in ileal Crohn's disease. Data came from immunoSEQ multiplex PCR; TCRdb stores just in-frame clones and leaves some out. Of about 14,000 clones in the sample, 60% to 85% are singletons; the top ten hold 4% to 5%. The sequenced material came from ileal tissue. These TCRs come from an adult with Crohn's disease. Each CDR3 is given with its conserved first and last residue. Each record gives: V gene, D gene, J gene, clone size, CDR3 protein, CDR3 DNA. D genes are given only for firm matches. The size entry is marked missing in some rows and otherwise reads once, few, many or a size class.

V gene: TRBV6-1
D gene: .
J gene: TRBJ1-1
clone size: .
CDR3 protein: CASSEGGGYTEAFF
CDR3 DNA: TGTGCCAGCAGTGAAGGGGGAGGGTACACTGAAGCTTTCTTT

V gene: TRBV5-8
D gene: .
J gene: TRBJ2-4
clone size: .
CDR3 protein: CASSFPGSVGNIQYF
CDR3 DNA: TGTGCCAGCAGCTTCCCTGGAAGCGTTGGGAACATTCAGTACTTC

V gene: TRBV11-3
D gene: .
J gene: TRBJ2-2
clone size: .
CDR3 protein: CASSLGGGRTTNTGELFF
CDR3 DNA: TGTGCCAGCAGCTTAGGTGGGGGCCGTACCACGAACACCGGGGAGCTGTTTTTT

V gene: TRBV9
D gene: .
J gene: TRBJ1-3
clone size: .
CDR3 protein: CASSVGGPGNTIYF
CDR3 DNA: TGTGCCAGCAGCGTAGGAGGTCCTGGAAACACCATATATTTT

V gene: TRBV5-6
D gene: TRBD1
J gene: TRBJ2-7
clone size: .
CDR3 protein: CASSTDRDRVQFYEQYF
CDR3 DNA: TGTGCCAGCAGCACAGACCGGGACAGGGTACAGTTCTACGAGCAGTACTTC

V gene: TRBV11-3
D gene: .
J gene: TRBJ2-2
clone size: .
CDR3 protein: CASSPGGGLAGELFF
CDR3 DNA: TGTGCCAGCAGCCCTGGTGGGGGCTTGGCCGGGGAGCTGTTTTTT

V gene: TRBV2
D gene: TRBD2
J gene: TRBJ2-5
clone size: .
CDR3 protein: CASRESSGQETQYF
CDR3 DNA: TGTGCCAGCAGAGAGTCTAGCGGCCAAGAGACCCAGTACTTC

V gene: TRBV5-8
D gene: .
J gene: TRBJ2-1
clone size: .
CDR3 protein: CASSGSGRRSYNEQFF
CDR3 DNA: TGTGCCAGCAGCGGAAGCGGGCGACGGTCCTACAATGAGCAGTTCTTC

V gene: TRBV21-1
D gene: .
J gene: TRBJ1-6
clone size: .
CDR3 protein: CAKETQNSPLHF
CDR3 DNA: TGTGCCAAAGAGACACAAAATTCACCCCTCCACTTT

V gene: TRBV4-2
D gene: .
J gene: TRBJ2-3
clone size: .
CDR3 protein: CASSQDTASTDTQYF
CDR3 DNA: TGTGCCAGCAGCCAAGACACAGCTAGCACAGATACGCAGTATTTT

V gene: TRBV27
D gene: .
J gene: TRBJ2-2
clone size: .
CDR3 protein: CASSLSSAAGELFF
CDR3 DNA: TGTGCCAGCAGTTTATCGTCGGCAGCGGGGGAGCTGTTTTTT

V gene: TRBV27
D gene: .
J gene: TRBJ2-3
clone size: large
CDR3 protein: CASSLIRSDTQYF
CDR3 DNA: TGTGCCAGCAGTTTAATCAGGTCGGATACGCAGTATTTT

V gene: TRBV19
D gene: TRBD1
J gene: TRBJ2-2
clone size: .
CDR3 protein: CASISNRGRNTGELFF
CDR3 DNA: TGTGCCAGTATCTCGAACAGGGGCCGTAACACCGGGGAGCTGTTTTTT

V gene: TRBV5-1
D gene: TRBD1
J gene: TRBJ2-5
clone size: .
CDR3 protein: CASRAGTGGNGETQYF
CDR3 DNA: TGCGCCAGCAGGGCGGGGACAGGGGGAAACGGAGAGACCCAGTACTTC

V gene: TRBV19
D gene: TRBD2
J gene: TRBJ2-2
clone size: .
CDR3 protein: CASSTGTSGGVAGELFF
CDR3 DNA: TGTGCCAGTAGTACCGGGACTAGCGGGGGAGTTGCCGGGGAGCTGTTTTTT

V gene: TRBV4-3
D gene: .
J gene: TRBJ1-5
clone size: once
CDR3 protein: CASSQDWSGKTPQHF
CDR3 DNA: TGCGCCAGCAGCCAAGATTGGTCAGGGAAGACGCCCCAGCATTTT

V gene: TRBV6-6
D gene: TRBD1
J gene: TRBJ1-1
clone size: once
CDR3 protein: CATRQGDTEAFF
CDR3 DNA: TGTGCCACCAGACAGGGAGACACTGAAGCTTTCTTT

V gene: TRBV14
D gene: .
J gene: TRBJ2-6
clone size: .
CDR3 protein: CASSQEAGANVLTF
CDR3 DNA: TGTGCCAGCAGCCAAGAAGCGGGGGCCAACGTCCTGACTTTC

V gene: TRBV5-4
D gene: .
J gene: TRBJ2-7
clone size: once
CDR3 protein: CASSLAGGTSYEQYF
CDR3 DNA: TGTGCCAGCAGCTTGGCGGGGGGCACGTCTTACGAGCAGTACTTC

V gene: TRBV10-3
D gene: .
J gene: TRBJ1-5
clone size: .
CDR3 protein: CAISDGDKGNQPQHF
CDR3 DNA: TGTGCCATCAGTGACGGGGATAAGGGCAATCAGCCCCAGCATTTT

V gene: TRBV28
D gene: TRBD1
J gene: TRBJ2-6
clone size: few
CDR3 protein: CASSSGQAGANVLTF
CDR3 DNA: TGTGCCAGCAGTTCGGGACAGGCTGGGGCCAACGTCCTGACTTTC

V gene: TRBV11-2
D gene: .
J gene: TRBJ2-2
clone size: .
CDR3 protein: CASSLSSTALNTGELFF
CDR3 DNA: TGTGCCAGCAGCTTAAGTTCTACAGCCTTGAACACCGGGGAGCTGTTTTTT

V gene: TRBV7-9
D gene: .
J gene: TRBJ1-1
clone size: .
CDR3 protein: CASSLSSTGTEAFF
CDR3 DNA: TGTGCCAGCAGCTTAAGTTCTACGGGCACTGAAGCTTTCTTT

V gene: TRBV2
D gene: .
J gene: TRBJ2-5
clone size: once
CDR3 protein: CASSYSLEDATLQETQYF
CDR3 DNA: TGTGCCAGCAGTTACTCCCTGGAGGACGCGACACTCCAAGAGACCCAGTACTTC

V gene: TRBV7-2
D gene: .
J gene: TRBJ2-1
clone size: .
CDR3 protein: CASSIQRNEQFF
CDR3 DNA: TGTGCCAGCAGCATCCAGCGCAATGAGCAGTTCTTC

V gene: TRBV28
D gene: .
J gene: TRBJ2-7
clone size: .
CDR3 protein: CASSSFSFEQYF
CDR3 DNA: TGTGCCAGCAGCTCCTTCTCGTTTGAGCAGTACTTC

V gene: TRBV7-6
D gene: TRBD2
J gene: TRBJ2-3
clone size: .
CDR3 protein: CASRVGRGGRTDTQYF
CDR3 DNA: TGTGCCAGCAGAGTGGGGCGGGGGGGCCGCACAGATACGCAGTATTTT

V gene: TRBV7-2
D gene: TRBD1
J gene: TRBJ1-4
clone size: .
CDR3 protein: CASSLAGGQGVEKLFF
CDR3 DNA: TGTGCCAGCAGCTTAGCGGGGGGACAGGGGGTTGAAAAACTGTTTTTT

V gene: TRBV7-8
D gene: TRBD2
J gene: TRBJ2-1
clone size: .
CDR3 protein: CASSYSGGSYNEQFF
CDR3 DNA: TGTGCCAGCAGCTATAGCGGGGGGTCCTACAATGAGCAGTTCTTC

V gene: TRBV19
D gene: .
J gene: TRBJ2-7
clone size: .
CDR3 protein: CASSRERGEQYF
CDR3 DNA: TGTGCCAGTAGCCGGGAAAGAGGCGAGCAGTACTTC

V gene: TRBV6-6
D gene: .
J gene: TRBJ1-2
clone size: .
CDR3 protein: CASSYKGALKHYGYTF
CDR3 DNA: TGTGCCAGCAGTTACAAAGGGGCCCTAAAGCACTATGGCTACACCTTC

V gene: TRBV11-2
D gene: TRBD1
J gene: TRBJ1-1
clone size: .
CDR3 protein: CASSSGQQNTEAFF
CDR3 DNA: TGTGCCAGCAGCTCGGGACAGCAGAACACTGAAGCTTTCTTT

V gene: TRBV2
D gene: .
J gene: TRBJ2-5
clone size: once
CDR3 protein: CASSGRMTLAAAETQYF
CDR3 DNA: TGTGCCAGCAGTGGGAGGATGACCTTAGCAGCAGCGGAGACCCAGTACTTC

V gene: TRBV27
D gene: .
J gene: TRBJ2-7
clone size: .
CDR3 protein: CASLSYEQYF
CDR3 DNA: TGTGCCAGCCTCTCCTACGAGCAGTACTTC

V gene: TRBV2
D gene: .
J gene: TRBJ2-2
clone size: .
CDR3 protein: CASSVRQNTGELFF
CDR3 DNA: TGTGCCAGCAGCGTTAGACAGAACACCGGGGAGCTGTTTTTT

V gene: TRBV7-3
D gene: .
J gene: TRBJ1-5
clone size: .
CDR3 protein: CASSLTQGQPQHF
CDR3 DNA: TGTGCCAGCAGCTTAACTCAGGGCCAGCCCCAGCATTTT

V gene: TRBV11-2
D gene: .
J gene: TRBJ2-3
clone size: .
CDR3 protein: CASSSNRADTQYF
CDR3 DNA: TGTGCCAGCAGCTCGAATCGGGCAGATACGCAGTATTTT

V gene: TRBV2
D gene: TRBD1
J gene: TRBJ2-3
clone size: .
CDR3 protein: CASSYGRGHIDTQYF
CDR3 DNA: TGTGCCAGCAGCTACGGCAGGGGGCATATTGATACGCAGTATTTT

V gene: TRBV19
D gene: TRBD2
J gene: TRBJ2-1
clone size: .
CDR3 protein: CASSGLAGGTYNEQFF
CDR3 DNA: TGTGCCAGTAGTGGGCTAGCGGGGGGGACCTACAATGAGCAGTTCTTC

V gene: TRBV7-2
D gene: .
J gene: TRBJ2-7
clone size: .
CDR3 protein: CASSLARYEQYF
CDR3 DNA: TGTGCCAGCAGCTTAGCGAGGTACGAGCAGTACTTC

V gene: TRBV27
D gene: TRBD1
J gene: TRBJ2-7
clone size: .
CDR3 protein: CASKSVDRVTEQYF
CDR3 DNA: TGTGCCAGCAAAAGTGTGGACAGGGTAACCGAGCAGTACTTC

V gene: TRBV2
D gene: .
J gene: TRBJ1-4
clone size: .
CDR3 protein: CASSEAPGVGEKLFF
CDR3 DNA: TGTGCCAGCAGTGAAGCTCCGGGGGTTGGAGAAAAACTGTTTTTT

V gene: TRBV4-1
D gene: TRBD2
J gene: TRBJ2-3
clone size: .
CDR3 protein: CASSLTSAKDTQYF
CDR3 DNA: TGCGCCAGCAGCCTAACTAGCGCGAAAGATACGCAGTATTTT

V gene: TRBV9
D gene: .
J gene: TRBJ2-5
clone size: .
CDR3 protein: CASSVAGETQYF
CDR3 DNA: TGTGCCAGCAGCGTAGCCGGGGAGACCCAGTACTTC

V gene: TRBV6-5
D gene: .
J gene: TRBJ2-7
clone size: .
CDR3 protein: CASSLSGLENEQYF
CDR3 DNA: TGTGCCAGCAGCTTGAGCGGTTTGGAGAACGAGCAGTACTTC

V gene: TRBV7-2
D gene: .
J gene: TRBJ1-2
clone size: .
CDR3 protein: CASSPGRGNYGYTF
CDR3 DNA: TGTGCCAGCAGCCCTGGGCGGGGGAACTATGGCTACACCTTC

V gene: TRBV19
D gene: .
J gene: TRBJ1-5
clone size: .
CDR3 protein: CASSIGSLANQPQHF
CDR3 DNA: TGTGCCAGTAGTATAGGCTCCCTAGCTAATCAGCCCCAGCATTTT

V gene: TRBV5-4
D gene: .
J gene: TRBJ1-5
clone size: .
CDR3 protein: CASSLAGQPQHF
CDR3 DNA: TGTGCCAGCAGCTTGGCAGGGCAGCCCCAGCATTTT

V gene: TRBV18
D gene: .
J gene: TRBJ1-2
clone size: .
CDR3 protein: CAGFGGNYGYTF
CDR3 DNA: TGTGCCGGCTTCGGGGGGAACTATGGCTACACCTTC

V gene: TRBV20-1
D gene: .
J gene: TRBJ2-5
clone size: .
CDR3 protein: CSANGRQTQYF
CDR3 DNA: TGCAGTGCTAATGGGCGACAGACCCAGTACTTC

V gene: TRBV2
D gene: TRBD1
J gene: TRBJ2-7
clone size: .
CDR3 protein: CASSATGGVYEQYF
CDR3 DNA: TGTGCCAGCAGTGCTACAGGGGGCGTTTACGAGCAGTACTTC

V gene: TRBV14
D gene: .
J gene: TRBJ1-4
clone size: .
CDR3 protein: CASSWRGGKLFF
CDR3 DNA: TGTGCCAGCAGTTGGAGGGGAGGAAAACTGTTTTTT

V gene: TRBV29-1
D gene: .
J gene: TRBJ1-1
clone size: .
CDR3 protein: CSVEGFRDTEAFF
CDR3 DNA: TGCAGCGTTGAGGGGTTCAGGGACACTGAAGCTTTCTTT

V gene: TRBV7-9
D gene: .
J gene: TRBJ1-3
clone size: once
CDR3 protein: CASSLFSGVGNTIYF
CDR3 DNA: TGTGCCAGCAGCTTATTCTCCGGAGTTGGAAACACCATATATTTT

V gene: TRBV2
D gene: TRBD2
J gene: TRBJ2-3
clone size: once
CDR3 protein: CASSSGGARGDTQYF
CDR3 DNA: TGTGCCAGCAGTAGCGGGGGGGCCCGGGGAGATACGCAGTATTTT

V gene: TRBV9
D gene: .
J gene: TRBJ2-3
clone size: .
CDR3 protein: CASSVSYTDTQYF
CDR3 DNA: TGTGCCAGCAGCGTATCCTACACAGATACGCAGTATTTT

V gene: TRBV7-9
D gene: .
J gene: TRBJ2-2
clone size: .
CDR3 protein: CASRRGDGSDTGELFF
CDR3 DNA: TGTGCCAGCAGACGCGGCGACGGCTCTGACACCGGGGAGCTGTTTTTT

V gene: TRBV9
D gene: .
J gene: TRBJ2-3
clone size: .
CDR3 protein: CASSPSGSSSDTQYF
CDR3 DNA: TGTGCCAGCAGCCCCTCCGGTTCTAGCTCAGATACGCAGTATTTT